Sequencing of this T cell receptor (beta chain) was carried out in a study of blood T cell repertoires in COVID-19. Study at large: Acute and convalescent COVID-19 samples came from the United States, Italy and Spain. PBMCs, B-cell-depleted T cells, or T cells provided the cDNA or gDNA that made up the material.

As originally analysed: From reference gene primer amplification, estimates of nucleated cell counts were derived. Profiling relied on immunoSEQ multiplex PCR, and the TCRdb table lists in-frame clones only, not all of them. That table supplies the V and J calls and clone size; D and trimming were determined from the DNA. The sample holds 80,000 or so clones, roughly 80% seen once. The table lists this clone with a few counts. The CDR3 is made up of 13 amino acids. With 1 base removed from V and 9 bases from J, the gap between germline ends came to 10 bases. The germline gives CDR1 SGHVS, CDR2 FQNEAQ.

The material sequenced was peripheral blood. This receptor was obtained from a woman aged 55-70 years with acute or convalescent COVID-19. The gene calls are TRBV7-8 and TRBJ2-1, with D possibly matching TRBD1 (6 bases). The CDR3 region has the DNA TGTGCCAGCAGCTTAGGCACAGGGAGTGAGCAGTTCTTC. It is translated as CASSLGTGSEQFF.